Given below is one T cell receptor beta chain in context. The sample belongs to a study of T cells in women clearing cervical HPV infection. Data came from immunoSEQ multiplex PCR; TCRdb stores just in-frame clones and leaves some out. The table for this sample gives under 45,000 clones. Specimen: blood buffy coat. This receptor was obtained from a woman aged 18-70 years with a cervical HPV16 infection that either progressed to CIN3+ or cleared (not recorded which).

The CDR3 sequence: CASSEVDTQYF. Incomplete CDR3 DNA: TGTGCCAGCAGTGAGGTTGATACG. The chain has TRBV7-9 and TRBJ2-3; no firm D call. The read ends 3 residues early relative to the CDR3; the germline J gene fills the gap. Germline V CDR1 and CDR2: SEHNR, FQNEAQ (reference sequence). The V and J ends lost 6 bases and 6 bases respectively, with 7 bases between them. This CDR3 spans 11 amino acids. Filled out from reference TRBV7-9 and TRBJ2-3, the complete variable domain reads DTGVSQNPRHKITKRGQNVTFRCDPISEHNRLYWYRQTLGQGPEFLTYFQNEAQLEKSRLLSDRFSAERPKGSFSTLEIQRTEQGDSAMYLCASSEVDTQYFGPGTRLTVL.